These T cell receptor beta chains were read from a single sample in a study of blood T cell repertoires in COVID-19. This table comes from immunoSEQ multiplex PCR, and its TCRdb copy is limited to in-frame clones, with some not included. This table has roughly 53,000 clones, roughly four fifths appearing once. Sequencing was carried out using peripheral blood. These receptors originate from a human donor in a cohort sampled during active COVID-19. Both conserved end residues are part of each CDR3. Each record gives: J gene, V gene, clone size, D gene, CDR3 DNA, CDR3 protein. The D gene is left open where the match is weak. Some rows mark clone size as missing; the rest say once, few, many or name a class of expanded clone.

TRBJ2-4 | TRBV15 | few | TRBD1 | TGTGCCACCAGCAGAGATCGGACAGGGGGGAACATTCAGTACTTC | CATSRDRTGGNIQYF
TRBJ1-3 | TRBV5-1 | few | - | TGCGCCAGCAGCTTGGAGCAGGGAACTGGAAACACCATATATTTT | CASSLEQGTGNTIYF
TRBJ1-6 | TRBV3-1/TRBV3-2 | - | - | TGTGCCAGCAGCCAAGTCTGGTACAGGCGCCCGAATTCACCCCTCCACTTT | CASSQVWYRRPNSPLHF
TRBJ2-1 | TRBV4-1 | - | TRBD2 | TGCGCCAGCAGCCAAGATGCGGGACTAGCGACCTACTCCTACAATGAGCAGTTCTTC | CASSQDAGLATYSYNEQFF
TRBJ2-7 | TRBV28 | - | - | TGTGCCAGCATACGGGGGAGTAATGCCCACGAGCAGTACTTC | CASIRGSNAHEQYF
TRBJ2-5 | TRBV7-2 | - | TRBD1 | TGTGCCAGCAGCTTAGGACAGGGATCGGAGACCCAGTACTTC | CASSLGQGSETQYF
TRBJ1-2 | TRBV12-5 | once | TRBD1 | TGTGCTAGTGCCTTTACGGGACAGGATCCCCGTTTTAACTATGGCTACACCTTC | CASAFTGQDPRFNYGYTF
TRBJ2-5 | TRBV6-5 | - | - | TGTGCCAGCAGTCCCCTGGGGCTGGGGGAGACCCAGTACTTC | CASSPLGLGETQYF
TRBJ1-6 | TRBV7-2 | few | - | TGTGCCAGCAGCTTAGGAGCACCCCTCCACTTT | CASSLGAPLHF
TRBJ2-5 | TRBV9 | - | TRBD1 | TGTGCCAGCAGCGTTTCGACAGGGCAAGAGACCCAGTACTTC | CASSVSTGQETQYF
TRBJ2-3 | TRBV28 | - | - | TGTGCCAGCAGTTTGAGCGGAGGGGTAGTGGATACGCAGTATTTT | CASSLSGGVVDTQYF
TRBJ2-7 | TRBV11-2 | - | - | TGTGCCAGCAGCTCTACAGTCTACGAGCAGTACTTC | CASSSTVYEQYF
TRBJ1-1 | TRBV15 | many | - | TGTGCCACCAGCAGGCCCGGGGGAGCTTTCTTT | CATSRPGGAFF
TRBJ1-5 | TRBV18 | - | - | TGTGCCAGCTCACTATATACGGGCAATCAGCCCCAGCATTTT | CASSLYTGNQPQHF
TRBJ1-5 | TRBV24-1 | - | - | TGTGCCACCAGTGAGGGGGAGGGCAATCAGCCCCAGCATTTT | CATSEGEGNQPQHF
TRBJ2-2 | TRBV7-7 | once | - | TGTGCTAGCAGCTTTGCCGGGTCCGGGGAGCTGTTTTTT | CASSFAGSGELFF
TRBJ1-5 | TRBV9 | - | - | TGTGCCAGCAGTAGAGACTCTTCGGAGCCCCAGCATTTT | CASSRDSSEPQHF
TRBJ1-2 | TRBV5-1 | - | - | TGCGCCAGAGGGAGGGAAGGAAACTATGGCTACACCTTC | CARGREGNYGYTF
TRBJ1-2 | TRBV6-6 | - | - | TGTGCCAGCAGTCCAATCCTAAACTATGGCTACACCTTC | CASSPILNYGYTF
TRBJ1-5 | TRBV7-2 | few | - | TGTGCCAGCAGCCCCGAAGGGACACTCAATCAGCCCCAGCATTTT | CASSPEGTLNQPQHF
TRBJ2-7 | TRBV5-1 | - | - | TGCGCCAGCAGCTTGAGCGGCTACGAGCAGTACTTC | CASSLSGYEQYF
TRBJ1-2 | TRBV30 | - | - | TGTGCCTGGAGTGTACCAACTACAGGGAGCTATGGCTACACCTTC | CAWSVPTTGSYGYTF
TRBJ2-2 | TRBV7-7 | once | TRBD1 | TGTGCCAGCAGAAGACAGGGGGGGACCGGGGAGCTGTTTTTT | CASRRQGGTGELFF
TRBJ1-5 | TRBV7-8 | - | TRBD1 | TGTGCCAGCAGCATCAGACAGGGGGCGACCCAGCATTTT | CASSIRQGATQHF
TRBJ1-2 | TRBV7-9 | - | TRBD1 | TGTGCCAGCAGCCCAGGACAGGGCGTCACTCTGGGCTACACCTTC | CASSPGQGVTLGYTF
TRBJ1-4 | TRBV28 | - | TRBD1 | TGTGCCAGCAGTTTCAGGGGGTCGCGGGATGAAAAACTGTTTTTT | CASSFRGSRDEKLFF
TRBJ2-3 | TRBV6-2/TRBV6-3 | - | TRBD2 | TGTGCCAGCAGTTACGGGACTAGTTTCGCAGATACGCAGTATTTT | CASSYGTSFADTQYF
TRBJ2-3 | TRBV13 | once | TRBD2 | TGTGCCAGCAGCTCCTTTGGTTCTAGCGGGGACACAGATACGCAGTATTTT | CASSSFGSSGDTDTQYF
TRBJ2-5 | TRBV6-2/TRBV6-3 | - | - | TGTGCCAGCAGTTACTGGGCTAGCGAAGAGACCCAGTACTTC | CASSYWASEETQYF
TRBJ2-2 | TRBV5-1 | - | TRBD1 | TGCGCCAGCAGCTCGGGACAGGAGCACACCGGGGAGCTGTTTTTT | CASSSGQEHTGELFF
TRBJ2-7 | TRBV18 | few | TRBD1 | TGTGCCAGCTCACCAACCGGGGGGACAGGGACCTACGAGCAGTACTTC | CASSPTGGTGTYEQYF
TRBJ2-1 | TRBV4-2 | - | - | TGTGCCAGCAGCCCAGGAGATGGGGAGCGGCTTGAGCAGTTCTTC | CASSPGDGERLEQFF
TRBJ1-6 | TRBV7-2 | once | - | TGTGCCAGCAGCGTAGGATTAGGGGGGGGAAGGAATTCACCCCTCCACTTT | CASSVGLGGGRNSPLHF
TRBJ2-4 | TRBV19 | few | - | TGTGCCAGCAAGCCGTCATACACAGGAAGCCTCGGCATTCAGTACTTC | CASKPSYTGSLGIQYF
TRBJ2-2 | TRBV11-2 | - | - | TGTGCCAGCAGCTTTCCCCTGGAGGACAACACCGGGGAGCTGTTTTTT | CASSFPLEDNTGELFF
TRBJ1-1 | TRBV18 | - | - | TGTGCCAGCTCATCTGACAGGAACACTGAAGCTTTCTTT | CASSSDRNTEAFF
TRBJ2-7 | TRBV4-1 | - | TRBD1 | TGCGCCAGCAGTGTGGAGGGGACAGGGCGCGAGCAGTACTTC | CASSVEGTGREQYF
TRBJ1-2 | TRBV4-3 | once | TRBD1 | TGCGCCAGCAGCCCGGGACAGGTCCCCTATGGCTACACCTTC | CASSPGQVPYGYTF
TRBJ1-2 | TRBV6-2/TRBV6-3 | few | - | TGTGCCAGCAGTTACCCAGGGGGCTACACCTTC | CASSYPGGYTF
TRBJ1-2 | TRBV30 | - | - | TGTGCCTGGAGTGTGGGGGCGAGGGCGACGAGTAACTATGGCTACACCTTC | CAWSVGARATSNYGYTF
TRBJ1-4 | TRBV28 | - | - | TGTGCCAGCAGTACTTCCGGAGGAACCGAAAAACTGTTTTTT | CASSTSGGTEKLFF
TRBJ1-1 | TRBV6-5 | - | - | TGTGCCAGCAGTTACTCGAGGGTCATACCCCAAGCTTTCTTT | CASSYSRVIPQAFF
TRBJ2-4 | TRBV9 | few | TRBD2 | TGTGCCAGCAGCGGAACCCGTAAAGAGCGGGGGGGCCGGGGAGCCAAAAACATTCAGTACTTC | CASSGTRKERGGRGAKNIQYF
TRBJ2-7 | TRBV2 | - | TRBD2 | TGTGCCAGCAGTGTTAGCGGGGGGCTCTTCTACGAGCAGTACTTC | CASSVSGGLFYEQYF
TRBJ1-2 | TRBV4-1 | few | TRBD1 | TGCGCCAGCAGCCTGGGACAGGGTGGTGGCTACACCTTC | CASSLGQGGGYTF
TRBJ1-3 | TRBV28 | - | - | TGTGCCAGCGAGGGAGACACCATATATTTT | CASEGDTIYF
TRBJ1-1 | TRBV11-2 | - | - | TGTGCCAGCAGCTTACCGGTAATGAACACTGAAGCTTTCTTT | CASSLPVMNTEAFF
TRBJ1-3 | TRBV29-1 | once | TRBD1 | TGCAGCGCCCGACAGGGAAGCAACACCATATATTTT | CSARQGSNTIYF
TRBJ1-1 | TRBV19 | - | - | TGTGCCAGTAGTATACCCAACAGGGTGCGCACTGAAGCTTTCTTT | CASSIPNRVRTEAFF
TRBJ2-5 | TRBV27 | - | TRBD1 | TGTGCCAGCCGGGACAGCGGCTTGAGGACCCAGTACTTC | CASRDSGLRTQYF
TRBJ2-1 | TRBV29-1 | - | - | TGCAGCGTGGACACCTACAATGAGCAGTTCTTC | CSVDTYNEQFF
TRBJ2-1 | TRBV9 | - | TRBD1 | TGTGCCAGCAGCGCCCAACAGGGGGCTTGGGGTGAGCAGTTCTTC | CASSAQQGAWGEQFF
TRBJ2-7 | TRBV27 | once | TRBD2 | TGTGCCAGCAGTTTAGGGGGGGGAACCTACGAGCAGTACTTC | CASSLGGGTYEQYF
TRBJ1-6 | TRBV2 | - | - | TGTGCCAGCAGTGCACCAGGGATTTATTCACCCCTCCACTTT | CASSAPGIYSPLHF
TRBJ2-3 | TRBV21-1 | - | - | TGTGCCACCTACCCCCCCCCACTAGCCTCACAAAATACGCAGTATTTT | CATYPPPLASQNTQYF
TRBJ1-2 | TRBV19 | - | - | TGTGCCAGTAGTATAGTACCGGACAGCTCCTATGGCTACACCTTC | CASSIVPDSSYGYTF
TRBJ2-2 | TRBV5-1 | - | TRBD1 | TGCGCCAGCAGCTTGGGAACAGGGGGCGACGGGGAGCTGTTTTTT | CASSLGTGGDGELFF
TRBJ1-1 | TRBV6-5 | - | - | TGTGCCAGCAGTCCCTCGGACGGGGGGGTTGAAGCTTTCTTT | CASSPSDGGVEAFF
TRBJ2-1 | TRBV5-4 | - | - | TGTGCCAGCAGCATTGGGCCTCGGAAACCCAATGAGCAGTTCTTC | CASSIGPRKPNEQFF